The rows below give T cell receptor beta chains drawn from one sample of a study of early stage breast cancer tumors. Sequencing used immunoSEQ multiplex PCR; TCRdb keeps in-frame clones, though not all of them. This table holds about 36,000 clones, about 68% found once. The sequencing input was blood. All receptors come from a person aged 55-75 years with breast cancer. Both conserved end residues are part of each CDR3. The D gene is left open where the match is weak. Clone size is shown for a subset of rows, as once, few, many or a class of expanded clone.

TRBV7-2	TRBJ2-7	TRBD2	NA	CASSLASGGPYEQYF
TRBV6-4	TRBJ2-3	TRBD2	large	CASSPSGEGTDTQYF
TRBV14	TRBJ2-7	NA	NA	CASSQGEEYHEQYF
TRBV7-9	TRBJ2-3	NA	NA	CASSLGTATDTQYF
TRBV7-9	TRBJ1-2	NA	few	CASSKSLFRGRYTF
TRBV18	TRBJ2-3	TRBD2	NA	CASSPLAGPTTDTQYF
TRBV5-1	TRBJ2-1	TRBD2	NA	CASSPWGGIGGSNEQFF
TRBV12-5	TRBJ2-5	TRBD1	NA	CASAKNRGQETQYF
TRBV6-5	TRBJ1-1	NA	NA	CASSHSDRATEAFF
TRBV9	TRBJ2-1	NA	few	CASSGLPSIYNEQFF
TRBV7-6	TRBJ2-6	TRBD1	NA	CASSLSGGTGANVLTF
TRBV4-1	TRBJ1-4	TRBD1	NA	CASSLSWGTGVSPGQEKLFF
TRBV5-1	TRBJ2-2	NA	NA	CASSFDGAGELFF
TRBV19	TRBJ1-1	NA	few	CASRSHRVGLDEAFF
TRBV7-9	TRBJ1-5	TRBD1	few	CASSLSSQGGQPQHF
TRBV7-2	TRBJ2-3	TRBD1	once	CASSPRQGYTDTQYF
TRBV28	TRBJ1-2	TRBD1	few	CASRSQGGYTANYGYTF
TRBV6-6	TRBJ1-3	NA	NA	CASSVRSSTNTIYF
TRBV5-1	TRBJ1-1	NA	once	CASSLGYGGGNTEAFF
TRBV7-3	TRBJ2-3	NA	NA	CASSLTRSTDTQYF
TRBV19	TRBJ2-6	TRBD2	NA	CATTPRGGASGANVLTF
TRBV4-1	TRBJ2-7	NA	NA	CASSPGTFYEQYF
TRBV9	TRBJ2-1	TRBD2	few	CASSVSGGQNNEQFF
TRBV5-1	TRBJ1-1	NA	few	CASSSGRQITEAFF
TRBV15	TRBJ1-3	NA	NA	CATSNWDSPGNTIYF
TRBV9	TRBJ2-3	TRBD2	NA	CASSVVGLAAGGTDTQYF
TRBV1	TRBJ1-5	NA	NA	CTSSQDSGANQPQHF
TRBV9	TRBJ2-5	NA	NA	CASSVAGGLQETQYF